One and the same sample provided the 22 T cell receptor beta chains below, sequenced in a study of blood T cell repertoires in COVID-19. Method: immunoSEQ multiplex PCR; TCRdb's copy keeps in-frame clones and lacks some. The sample has 380,000 or so clones, around nine tenths seen once. The sample taken for sequencing was peripheral blood. All receptors derive from a woman aged 55-75 years with COVID-19, enrolled during active disease.

The chain recombines TRBV9 with TRBJ2-1; D ambiguous. Trimming left V 3 bases short and J 8 bases short, with 15 bases between. There are 14 residues in the CDR3. Germline-derived CDR1 and CDR2 are SGDLS and YYNGEE. CDR3 residues: CASSAGSYRDEQFF. The CDR3 bases are TGTGCCAGCAGCGCAGGATCCTATAGAGATGAGCAGTTCTTC.

This chain joins TRBV14 and TRBJ1-5; tentatively, D is TRBD1 (6 bases). Trimming pared 3 bases from V and 3 bases from J, leaving 9 bases between. There are 14 residues in the CDR3. Germline V CDR1 and CDR2: SGHDN, FVKESK. The CDR3 loop reads CASSHRGFNQPQHF. The DNA of the CDR3 is TGTGCCAGCAGCCACAGGGGTTTCAATCAGCCCCAGCATTTT.

This sequence joins TRBV18 and TRBJ2-7; D perhaps matches TRBD2 (7 bases). Germline V CDR1 and CDR2: KGHSH, LQKENI. The CDR3 spans 16 residues. Trimming pared 0 bases from V and 1 base from J, leaving 13 bases between. CDR3 loop: CASSPPGGGRSYEQYF. CDR3 sequence (DNA): TGTGCCAGCTCACCACCGGGCGGGGGCCGTTCCTACGAGCAGTACTTC.

The rearrangement joins TRBV5-5 to TRBJ1-2; D gene ambiguous. Trimming shortened V by 2 bases and J by 4 bases, and 12 bases separated the two germline ends. The CDR3 runs to 14 residues. Per germline, CDR1 SGHKS and CDR2 YYEKEE (reference sequence). DNA for the CDR3: TGTGCCAGCAGCTTTATTACTTTACCCTATGGCTACACCTTC. Its translation: CASSFITLPYGYTF.

V and J are TRBV6-5 and TRBJ2-7; 8 nucleotides match TRBD1. V was pared by 6 bases and J by 9 bases, with 13 bases of the junction left unmatched. Germline CDR1 MNHEY, CDR2 SVGAGI. This CDR3 comprises 14 residues. CDR3 coding DNA: TGTGCCAGCAGAGCCTCGGGACAGGCATCTGGGCAGTACTTC. It encodes CASRASGQASGQYF.

V is TRBV11-2 and J is TRBJ2-5, with a weak D call TRBD2 (6 bases). Germline assignment: CDR1 SGHAT and CDR2 FQNNGV. There are 13 residues in the CDR3. V lost 6 bases to trimming and J lost 1 base, with 9 bases between them. The CDR3 region has the DNA TGTGCCAGCAGACCAGCGGGCCAAGAGACCCAGTACTTC. This codes for CASRPAGQETQYF.

This clone was seen a few times. This chain connects TRBV7-2 to TRBJ2-7; D gene uncertain. The CDR3 has 11 amino acids. Germline loops: CDR1 SGHTA, CDR2 FQGNSA. The ends were cut back, 5 bases at V and 3 bases at J, with 5 bases in the middle. The CDR3 DNA reads TGTGCCAGCAGCCGAGGCTACGAGCAGTACTTC. Translated: CASSRGYEQYF.

The chain joins TRBV5-5 to TRBJ1-1; 7 bases map to TRBD1. Trimming cost V 7 bases and J 2 bases; bases outside gene matches: 5. Germline CDR1 reads SGHKS; CDR2 reads YYEKEE (reference sequence). The length of the CDR3 is 13 residues. The DNA of the CDR3 is TGTGCCAGCGGAAGACAGGGAAACACTGAAGCTTTCTTT. This translates into CASGRQGNTEAFF.

The chain carries TRBV11-2 and TRBJ2-1; unclear D gene. Looked up from germline, CDR1 is SGHAT and CDR2 is FQNNGV. V was shortened by 4 bases and J by 7 bases, with 23 bases between the two germline ends. The CDR3 extends over 17 amino acids. The CDR3, as DNA: TGTGCCAGCAGCTCAATCCCGAGTGCATTATATACGAATGAGCAGTTCTTC. It codes for CASSSIPSALYTNEQFF.

CDR3 loop: CASSQTGTSGANEQFF. CDR3 in DNA: TGCGCCAGCAGCCAGACCGGGACTAGCGGGGCGAATGAGCAGTTCTTC. The chain is built from TRBV4-1 and TRBJ2-1; 13 nucleotides line up with TRBD2. The germline CDR1 and CDR2 sequences are MGHRA and YSYEKL. This CDR3 is built from 16 residues. V shed 3 bases and J 7 bases; nucleotides not matched to a gene: 6.

The J gene is TRBJ2-2, the V gene TRBV7-9, with TRBD2 identical over 12 bases. J lost 1 base, V lost 5 bases, and 2 bases had no gene match. This CDR3 comprises 16 residues. From germline, CDR1 is SEHNR and CDR2 FQNEAQ (reference sequence). The CDR3 coding sequence is TGTGCCAGCAGCACGGGACTAGCGGGGAACACCGGGGAGCTGTTTTTT. It encodes CASSTGLAGNTGELFF.

V gene TRBV3-1 (or the pseudogene TRBV3-2) combines with J gene TRBJ1-4; D is perhaps TRBD1 (6 bases). The CDR3 is 14 amino acids. CDR1 and CDR2 from the germline V gene are LGHDT and YNNKEL (reference sequence). The ends were cut back, 4 bases at V and 4 bases at J, with 10 bases in the middle. DNA of the CDR3: TGTGCCAGCAGCCGGGACACCGGTAATGAAAAACTGTTTTTT. Its translation is CASSRDTGNEKLFF.

The chain joins TRBV10-3 to TRBJ2-3; 12 bases align to TRBD2. Germline V gene lookup returns CDR1 ENHRY and CDR2 SYGVKD. With V trimmed by 6 bases and J by 1 base, 8 bases remained unmatched. This CDR3 region has 17 residues. In DNA, the CDR3 is TGTGCCATCAGCGCCGGTACTAGCGGGGGGCGCACAGATACGCAGTATTTT. The encoded protein is CAISAGTSGGRTDTQYF.

CDR3 amino acids: CASSQSIDRAKNIQYF. CDR3 in DNA: TGCGCCAGCAGTCAATCCATCGACAGAGCCAAAAACATTCAGTACTTC. The rearrangement joins TRBV23-1 to TRBJ2-4; possible D gene TRBD1, 5 bases. TRBV23-1 qualifies as an ORF whose function is uncertain. CDR3 length equals 16 residues. V was pared by 0 bases and J by 0 bases, with 9 bases between.

This chain connects TRBV5-6 to TRBJ1-2; TRBD1 agrees at 9 bases. Unmatched junction bases numbered 5, after V lost 6 bases and J lost 2 bases. CDR1 and CDR2 (germline): SGHDT, YYEEEE. The CDR3 is made up of 14 amino acids. DNA of the CDR3: TGTGCCAGCAACCTACAGGGGGCCAACTATGGCTACACCTTC. It encodes CASNLQGANYGYTF.

The chain couples TRBV3-1 (or the pseudogene TRBV3-2) to TRBJ1-1; D may be TRBD1 (5 bases). Germline lookup yields CDR1 LGHDT and CDR2 YNNKEL (reference sequence). With 4 bases removed from V and 6 bases from J, the gap between germline ends came to 27 bases. CDR3 length equals 18 residues. CDR3 nucleotide sequence: TGTGCCAGCAGCCTATCCCGGGGGTTACGGGGAAGTGGGCCTGAAGCTTTCTTT. Residues: CASSLSRGLRGSGPEAFF.

The chain recombines TRBV2 with TRBJ2-4, with D perhaps TRBD1 (6 bases). Trimming left V 6 bases short and J 0 bases short, with 15 bases between. Germline loops: CDR1 SNHLY, CDR2 FYNNEI. CDR3 length equals 16 residues. The CDR3 region has the DNA TGTGCCAGCAGCCGAGGACAGTTAATAGCCAAAAACATTCAGTACTTC. This sequence encodes CASSRGQLIAKNIQYF.

The chain carries TRBV12-3 or TRBV12-4 and TRBJ2-5; a possible D gene is TRBD1 (6 bases). Trimming took 6 bases from V and 2 from J, leaving 10 bases between them. The CDR3 runs 13 residues. CDR3 region: CASRRTVQETQYF. CDR3 DNA: TGTGCCAGCAGAAGGACAGTACAAGAGACCCAGTACTTC.

The CDR3 region has the DNA TGTGCCAGCAGTGAACAGAATCCTAACTATGGCTACACCTTC. This sequence encodes CASSEQNPNYGYTF. The genes are TRBV6-1 and TRBJ1-2; D uncertain. Per the germline V gene, CDR1 is MNHNS and CDR2 is SASEGT. The CDR3 is 14 residues long. The ends were cut back, 2 bases at V and 0 bases at J, with 7 bases in the middle.

The chain uses TRBV7-9 and TRBJ1-2; D not certain. The CDR3 length is 16 residues. The germline V gene encodes CDR1 SEHNR and CDR2 FQNEAQ (reference sequence). V lost 5 bases and J lost 2, with 18 bases in between. The CDR3 reads CASSPVLGEPNYGYTF. CDR3 DNA: TGTGCCAGCAGCCCCGTTCTTGGGGAGCCAAACTATGGCTACACCTTC.

The chain uses TRBV30 and TRBJ2-7, with 8 positions matching TRBD1. Germline-derived CDR1 and CDR2 are GTSNPN and SVGIG (reference sequence). The J segment lost 2 bases and the V segment lost 3 bases, leaving 9 bases of the junction unmatched. There are 15 residues in the CDR3. The CDR3 loop is CAWSLGQGRAYEQYF. DNA of the CDR3: TGTGCCTGGAGCCTCGGACAGGGTAGAGCCTACGAGCAGTACTTC. Full variable domain (missing parts from reference TRBV30 and TRBJ2-7): SQTIHQWPATLVQPVGSPLSLECTVEGTSNPNLYWYRQAAGRGLQLLFYSVGIGQISSEVPQNLSASRPQDRQFILSSKKLLLSDSGFYLCAWSLGQGRAYEQYFGPGTRLTVT.

The V call is TRBV10-2, the J call TRBJ2-5; 12 positions agree with TRBD2. The CDR3 length is 15 residues. Trimming took 2 bases from V and 7 from J; bases not matched to a gene: 5. Germline CDR1 WSHSY, CDR2 SAAADI. Written as DNA, the CDR3 is TGCGCCAGCAGTGAGGCTAGCGGGGGGGCAGGGACCCAGTACTTC. It translates to CASSEASGGAGTQYF.